These T cell receptor beta chains were read from a single sample in a study of CD8+ T cells in alopecia areata. Here immunoSEQ multiplex PCR was the method, and the copy in TCRdb shows in-frame clones only, minus some. The sample records around 200,000 clones, over 60% being singletons. The source material was CD4+ T cells sorted from blood, sampled at week 4, from a patient treated with tofacitinib. The receptors derive from a human donor with alopecia areata. The CDR3 runs from the conserved cysteine through the conserved F or W. D genes are given only for firm matches. A row's size may be missing; if present it is once, few, many or a size class.

d_call	v_call	j_call	clone_size	cdr3_aa	cdr3_nt
NA	TRBV7-9	TRBJ1-5	NA	CASSLAAGVSQPQHF	TGTGCCAGCAGCTTAGCGGCGGGGGTAAGCCAGCCCCAGCATTTT
NA	TRBV11-2	TRBJ2-5	NA	CASSVQGWETQYF	TGTGCCAGCAGCGTCCAGGGTTGGGAGACCCAGTACTTC
TRBD2	TRBV5-1	TRBJ2-1	NA	CASSLSGGYNEQFF	TGCGCCAGCAGCCTTAGCGGGGGGTACAATGAGCAGTTCTTC
NA	TRBV6-5	TRBJ2-2	NA	CASRPSRTGELFF	TGTGCCAGCAGACCCAGTCGGACCGGGGAGCTGTTTTTT
TRBD2	TRBV7-2	TRBJ2-7	NA	CASALGGEYEQYF	TGTGCCAGCGCACTGGGGGGGGAGTACGAGCAGTACTTC
NA	TRBV9	TRBJ1-1	once	CASSVDYRANTEAFF	TGTGCCAGCAGCGTGGATTATCGGGCGAACACTGAAGCTTTCTTT
NA	TRBV7-2	TRBJ1-2	NA	CASSLAQSFYTF	TGTGCCAGCAGCTTAGCGCAGAGTTTCTACACCTTC
NA	TRBV9	TRBJ2-7	NA	CASSLGGLHDEQYF	TGTGCCAGCAGCCTGGGAGGACTGCATGACGAGCAGTACTTC
TRBD1	TRBV30	TRBJ1-5	NA	CAWSVIQGGQPQHF	TGTGCCTGGAGTGTGATACAGGGGGGTCAGCCCCAGCATTTT
TRBD1	TRBV4-2	TRBJ1-2	NA	CASSQDGTGNYGYTF	TGTGCCAGCAGCCAAGATGGGACAGGGAACTATGGCTACACCTTC
TRBD2	TRBV29-1	TRBJ2-2	NA	CSVSLAGGGTGELFF	TGCAGCGTTTCCCTAGCGGGGGGTGGAACCGGGGAGCTGTTTTTT
TRBD1	TRBV5-1	TRBJ1-2	few	CASSYGTGKYGYTF	TGCGCCAGCAGCTACGGGACAGGGAAGTATGGCTACACCTTC
NA	TRBV4-1	TRBJ1-6	few	CASSQDRWGASPLHF	TGCGCCAGCAGCCAAGATCGATGGGGGGCTTCACCCCTCCACTTT
TRBD1	TRBV19	TRBJ1-1	NA	CASSMIAQGAFAEAFF	TGTGCCAGTAGTATGATTGCTCAGGGGGCTTTTGCTGAAGCTTTCTTT
NA	TRBV7-9	TRBJ2-7	few	CASSLGGGGLSSYEQYF	TGTGCCAGCAGCTTAGGGGGCGGGGGCCTTTCCTCCTACGAGCAGTACTTC
NA	TRBV5-1	TRBJ2-5	NA	CASSLVGGQETQYF	TGTGCCAGCAGCTTGGTTGGGGGCCAAGAGACCCAGTACTTC
NA	TRBV7-2	TRBJ1-2	few	CASSLGSTNYGYTF	TGTGCCAGCAGCTTAGGCAGCACTAACTATGGCTACACCTTC
NA	TRBV5-1	TRBJ2-5	NA	CASSLGPMGGQETQYF	TGCGCCAGCAGCTTGGGACCCATGGGTGGCCAAGAGACCCAGTACTTC
NA	TRBV29-1	TRBJ1-1	few	CSAVEGAEAFF	TGCAGCGCCGTGGAAGGGGCTGAAGCTTTCTTT
TRBD1	TRBV27	TRBJ1-5	NA	CASSFGTGNQPQHF	TGTGCCAGCAGTTTTGGGACAGGGAACCAGCCCCAGCATTTT
TRBD2	TRBV5-4	TRBJ2-2	many	CASSLGRGDTGELFF	TGTGCCAGCAGCTTGGGCCGGGGGGACACCGGGGAGCTGTTTTTT
TRBD1	TRBV7-2	TRBJ1-1	few	CASSRTGSEAFF	TGTGCCAGCAGCAGGACAGGATCAGAAGCTTTCTTT
TRBD2	TRBV5-4	TRBJ2-5	NA	CASRRAGTSGGETQYF	TGTGCCAGCAGACGGGCCGGGACTAGCGGGGGAGAGACCCAGTACTTC
NA	TRBV2	TRBJ1-5	once	CASSVSDSNQPQHF	TGTGCCAGCAGTGTGTCGGATAGCAATCAGCCCCAGCATTTT
NA	TRBV6-1	TRBJ2-7	NA	CASRGAHYEQYF	TGTGCCAGCAGGGGGGCCCACTACGAGCAGTACTTC
NA	TRBV7-2	TRBJ1-1	NA	CASSGTGARTEAFF	TGTGCCAGCAGCGGCACGGGGGCAAGGACTGAAGCTTTCTTT
NA	TRBV7-2	TRBJ2-7	NA	CASSPVQGNVIYEQYF	TGTGCCAGCAGCCCAGTGCAGGGGAATGTAATCTACGAGCAGTACTTC
NA	TRBV7-2	TRBJ2-5	NA	CASSAWVAETQYF	TGTGCCAGCAGCGCCTGGGTGGCCGAGACCCAGTACTTC
TRBD1	TRBV28	TRBJ2-5	NA	CASSSQGGAWTQYF	TGTGCCAGCAGTTCACAGGGGGGAGCGTGGACCCAGTACTTC
NA	TRBV25-1	TRBJ2-2	NA	CASSEWGRTGELFF	TGTGCCAGCAGTGAATGGGGCCGGACCGGGGAGCTGTTTTTT
NA	TRBV30	TRBJ1-1	NA	CACGRNTEAFF	TGTGCCTGCGGGAGGAACACTGAAGCTTTCTTT
NA	TRBV7-3	TRBJ2-3	NA	CASSPSAGARGGRTGTDTQYF	TGTGCCAGCAGCCCCTCAGCGGGGGCCCGGGGAGGGAGGACAGGGACAGATACGCAGTATTTT
NA	TRBV7-2	TRBJ2-7	NA	CASSSEYEQYF	TGTGCCAGCAGCTCGGAGTACGAGCAGTACTTC
NA	TRBV4-1	TRBJ2-7	few	CASSQGGSEQYF	TGCGCCAGCAGCCAAGGAGGATCCGAGCAGTACTTC
NA	TRBV15	TRBJ1-2	NA	CATSRDRTNYGYTF	TGTGCCACCAGCAGAGATCGCACTAACTATGGCTACACCTTC
TRBD1	TRBV9	TRBJ1-1	NA	CASSAQGARVTEAFF	TGTGCCAGCAGCGCCCAGGGGGCGAGAGTTACTGAAGCTTTCTTT
TRBD1	TRBV7-2	TRBJ2-7	NA	CASSYRDRSSYEQYF	TGTGCCAGCAGCTACCGGGACAGAAGCTCCTACGAGCAGTACTTC
NA	TRBV5-1	TRBJ2-6	NA	CASSFNSHLSGANVLTF	TGCGCCAGCAGCTTTAACAGCCACCTCTCTGGGGCCAACGTCCTGACTTTC
NA	TRBV5-1	TRBJ2-5	NA	CASSYSETQYF	TGCGCCAGCAGTTACAGCGAGACCCAGTACTTC
NA	TRBV6-5	TRBJ2-3	NA	CASRDSPTTTDTQYF	TGTGCCAGCAGAGATTCCCCTACCACCACAGATACGCAGTATTTT
NA	TRBV5-6	TRBJ1-5	NA	CASSLNLVRQPQHF	TGTGCCAGCAGCTTGAACCTTGTCCGGCAGCCCCAGCATTTT
NA	TRBV11-2	TRBJ2-2	NA	CASSRSRELFF	TGTGCCAGCAGCCGCAGCCGGGAGCTGTTTTTT
NA	TRBV2	TRBJ2-1	NA	CASSRSGTYNEQFF	TGTGCCAGCTCCAGATCTGGGACCTACAATGAGCAGTTCTTC
NA	TRBV13	TRBJ2-5	NA	CASSRPWAGGVKETQYF	TGTGCCAGCAGCCGCCCCTGGGCAGGGGGGGTTAAAGAGACCCAGTACTTC
TRBD1	TRBV6-1	TRBJ1-5	few	CASSVTGGYQPQHF	TGTGCCAGCAGTGTTACAGGGGGATATCAGCCCCAGCATTTT
TRBD1	TRBV20-1	TRBJ1-1	NA	CSALGQGRAFF	TGCAGTGCCCTCGGACAGGGGAGGGCTTTCTTT
NA	TRBV5-1	TRBJ1-4	NA	CASSLVGQTNEKLFF	TGCGCCAGCAGCTTGGTCGGACAGACCAATGAAAAACTGTTTTTT
TRBD1	TRBV9	TRBJ2-1	NA	CASSVGDRAINEQFF	TGTGCCAGCAGCGTAGGGGACAGGGCTATCAATGAGCAGTTCTTC